These T cell receptor beta chains were read from a single sample in a study of STAT5B mutations in CD4+ large granular lymphocyte leukemia. Sequencing was performed with immunoSEQ multiplex PCR; in TCRdb, only in-frame clones are kept and a portion is missing. The repertoire holds tens of thousands of clones, with around 71% as singletons. Material for sequencing was CD4+ T cells from blood buffy coats. The receptors originated from a human donor in good health. The conserved cysteine and the conserved F or W are not part of the CDR3 here.

v_call	j_call	cdr3_aa
TRBV2	TRBJ2-7	ASSDPPGSYEQY
TRBV27	TRBJ1-1	ASSLSMGARAF
TRBV30	TRBJ1-2	AWSVLGSGYT
TRBV5-4	TRBJ1-1	ASSFRQGGRDTEAF
TRBV30	TRBJ2-3	TTGRTDTQY
TRBV7-2	TRBJ2-1	ASSSTGTSGGAGYNEQF
TRBV7-9	TRBJ2-7	ASSLSTRSADEQY
TRBV9	TRBJ1-2	ASSVDTNYGYT
TRBV7-7	TRBJ2-5	ASSWGGMNLAGSETQY
TRBV14	TRBJ2-1	ASSQEQGGLFNEQF
TRBV7-3	TRBJ2-1	ASSRTGDNEQF
TRBV5-1	TRBJ1-1	ASSPQTGKRTEAF
TRBV9	TRBJ2-7	ASSDRDMGYEQY
TRBV5-1	TRBJ2-1	ASSARTSYNEQF
TRBV18	TRBJ1-4	ASSPTGTFPEKLF
TRBV6-1	TRBJ2-1	ASRALPGTDKF
TRBV6-5	TRBJ1-6	ASNSAYNSPLH
TRBV19	TRBJ1-2	ASSTYDRVGGYT
TRBV11-2	TRBJ1-2	ASSAMQGASGYT
TRBV7-7	TRBJ2-7	ASSLGQGGYEQY
TRBV19	TRBJ2-7	ASSGQSYEQY
TRBV30	TRBJ2-1	AWGIEQF
TRBV30	TRBJ1-3	AWSAGQGISGNTIY
TRBV5-1	TRBJ2-5	ASRVGAGETQY
TRBV9	TRBJ2-1	ASSVEKRGGWINEQF
TRBV19	TRBJ1-5	ARGLQH
TRBV9	TRBJ2-5	ASSVRLGPETQY
TRBV5-1	TRBJ2-3	ASTLAGIDTQY
TRBV2	TRBJ2-7	ASKDRETGYEQY
TRBV29-1	TRBJ1-2	SVETLANYGYT
TRBV6-1	TRBJ1-3	ASSEILMSSGNTIY
TRBV18	TRBJ2-2	ASSPKQGPGELF
TRBV6-1	TRBJ1-4	ASSLVATNEKLF
TRBV28	TRBJ1-6	ASSPQTGSNSPLH
TRBV2	TRBJ2-2	ASRGPPFSNTGELF